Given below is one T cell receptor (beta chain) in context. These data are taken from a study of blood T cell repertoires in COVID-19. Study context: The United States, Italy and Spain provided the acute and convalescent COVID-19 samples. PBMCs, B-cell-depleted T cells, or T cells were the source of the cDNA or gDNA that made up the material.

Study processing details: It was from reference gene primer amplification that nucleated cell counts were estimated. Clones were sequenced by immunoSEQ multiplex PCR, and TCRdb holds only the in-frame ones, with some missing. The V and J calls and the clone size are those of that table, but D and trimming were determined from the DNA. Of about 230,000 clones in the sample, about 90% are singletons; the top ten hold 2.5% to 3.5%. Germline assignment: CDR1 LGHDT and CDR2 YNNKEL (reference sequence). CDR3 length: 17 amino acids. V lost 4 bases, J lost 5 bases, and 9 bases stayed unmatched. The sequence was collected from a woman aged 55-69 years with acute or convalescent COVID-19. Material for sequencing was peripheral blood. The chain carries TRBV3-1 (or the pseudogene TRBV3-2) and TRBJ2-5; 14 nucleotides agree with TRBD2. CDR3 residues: CASSPGTSGRGMETQYF. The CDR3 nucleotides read TGTGCCAGCAGCCCAGGGACTAGCGGGAGAGGAATGGAGACCCAGTACTTC.